One and the same sample provided the 24 T cell receptor beta chains below, sequenced in a study of blood T cell repertoires in COVID-19. Repertoires were generated with immunoSEQ multiplex PCR, while TCRdb's copy carries only in-frame clones and drops some. The sample holds about 270,000 clones, 75% to 90% seen once. The sample consisted of peripheral blood. The source of these receptors is a human donor in a cohort sampled during active COVID-19.

V and J are TRBV25-1 and TRBJ2-2, with TRBD2 as a possible D gene (5 bases). This CDR3 is built from 14 residues. The germline V gene encodes CDR1 MGHDK and CDR2 SYGVNS. The V and J ends lost 4 bases and 5 bases respectively, with 11 bases between them. In DNA, the CDR3 is TGTGCCAGCAGTGGAGCCGGGAATACCGGGGAGCTGTTTTTT. This sequence encodes CASSGAGNTGELFF.

The chain joins TRBV5-1 to TRBJ2-4; 9 bases agree with TRBD1. The CDR3 has 16 amino acids. The J segment lost 2 bases and the V segment lost 1 base, leaving 4 bases of the junction unmatched. Looked up from germline, CDR1 is SGHRS and CDR2 is YFSETQ. Here the CDR3 reads CASSLTGGLSKNIQYF. Written as DNA, the CDR3 is TGCGCCAGCAGCTTGACAGGGGGCCTGTCCAAAAACATTCAGTACTTC.

The genes are TRBV7-8 and TRBJ1-5; unclear D gene. Germline assignment: CDR1 SGHVS and CDR2 FQNEAQ. The V gene lost 5 bases and the J gene lost 6 bases, with 8 bases spanning the gap. The CDR3 is 12 amino acids. The CDR3 protein is CASSRLFQPQHF. The CDR3 bases are TGTGCCAGCAGCCGCTTATTTCAGCCCCAGCATTTT. Full variable domain (outside the CDR3, taken from reference TRBV7-8 and TRBJ1-5): GAGVSQSPRYKVAKRGQDVALRCDPISGHVSLFWYQQALGQGPEFLTYFQNEAQLDKSGLPSDRFFAERPEGSVSTLKIQRTQQEDSAVYLCASSRLFQPQHFGDGTRLSIL.

This clone was seen only once. This rearrangement joins TRBV29-1 to TRBJ2-1; 8 positions match TRBD2. CDR1 SQVTM and CDR2 ANQGSEA come from the germline V gene. This CDR3 region has 13 residues. V shed 4 bases, J shed 7 bases, and the junction held 6 bases outside the gene matches. CDR3 sequence: CSVAGRAWNEQFF. In DNA form, the CDR3 reads TGCAGCGTTGCCGGGAGGGCCTGGAATGAGCAGTTCTTC.

This clone occurred once. The gene calls are TRBV4-1 and TRBJ2-6; the match to TRBD1 covers 9 bases. Looked up from germline, CDR1 is MGHRA and CDR2 is YSYEKL. V shed 4 bases, J shed 4 bases, and the junction held 8 bases outside the gene matches. The CDR3 totals 17 residues. The CDR3 loop reads CASSPQQGALGANVLTF. The CDR3 coding sequence is TGCGCCAGCAGCCCTCAACAGGGGGCGCTGGGGGCCAACGTCCTGACTTTC.

Regarding this clone: This sample includes further DNA sequences coding for the same CDR3. The DNA for the CDR3 is TGTGCCAGCAGTGAAGGGGGGGGGAGCTATGGCTACACCTTC. Its protein is CASSEGGGSYGYTF. The chain employs TRBV2 and TRBJ1-2, with D perhaps matching TRBD1 (5 bases). The CDR3 has 14 residues. Germline CDR1 SNHLY, CDR2 FYNNEI. Trimming took off 1 base at V and 4 bases at J, with 10 bases between the two ends.

In regard to this clone: An end of the junction differs from the germline gene, which may be a read error. This chain links TRBV7-2 with TRBJ2-2, with D possibly matching TRBD2 (5 bases). The CDR3 is 17 residues long. From germline, CDR1 is SGHTA and CDR2 FQGNSA. CDR3 sequence: CASSLGNGLSNTGELFF. Here the CDR3 DNA reads TGTGCCAGCAGTTTAGGAAACGGACTTTCCAACACCGGGGAGCTGTTTTTT.

The CDR3, as DNA: TGTGCCAGCAGCCGGACTAGGCTGGGCTTCTACGAGCAGTACTTC. Translated, it gives CASSRTRLGFYEQYF. This chain links TRBV7-6 with TRBJ2-7; TRBD2 matches at 7 bases. The ends lost 5 bases at V and 3 bases at J; junction bases unmatched: 10. The CDR3 contains 15 residues. Germline lookup yields CDR1 SGHVS and CDR2 FNYEAQ.

The J gene is TRBJ2-1, the V gene TRBV5-5; D is unclear. The CDR3 is 15 residues long. Germline V gene data show CDR1 as SGHKS and CDR2 as YYEKEE (reference sequence). V lost 6 bases and J 0 bases, leaving 13 bases between the germline ends. CDR3 DNA sequence: TGTGCCAGCATCCCGCAGGTGCCCTCCTACAATGAGCAGTTCTTC. It encodes CASIPQVPSYNEQFF. Full variable domain (missing parts from reference TRBV5-5 and TRBJ2-1): DAGVTQSPTHLIKTRGQQVTLRCSPISGHKSVSWYQQVLGQGPQFIFQYYEKEERGRGNFPDRFSARQFPNYSSELNVNALLLGDSALYLCASIPQVPSYNEQFFGPGTRLTVL.

This clone was seen just once. The chain is built from TRBV19 and TRBJ1-6; TRBD1 matches 9 bases. Trimming cost V 7 bases and J 10 bases; bases outside gene matches: 5. Germline V CDR1 and CDR2: LNHDA, SQIVND (reference sequence). The CDR3 is made up of 13 amino acids. CDR3 nucleotides: TGTGCCAGTACCGGGACAGGGTACTCACCCCTCCACTTT. As protein: CASTGTGYSPLHF.

The genes are TRBV4-3 and TRBJ2-3, with 13 bases lining up with TRBD2. Per the germline V gene, CDR1 is LGHNA and CDR2 is YSLEER. V trimming: 0 bases; J trimming: 3 bases; junction bases outside the gene matches: 6. This CDR3 is built from 18 residues. CDR3 amino acids: CASSQDLVLAGGTDTQYF. CDR3 coding DNA: TGCGCCAGCAGCCAAGATCTAGTACTAGCGGGGGGGACAGATACGCAGTATTTT.

The rearrangement links TRBV3-1 (or the pseudogene TRBV3-2) to TRBJ2-2, with 8 bases that match TRBD2. V lost 0 bases to trimming and J lost 4 bases; unmatched junction nucleotides: 4. Germline V gene sequence: CDR1 LGHDT, CDR2 YNNKEL (reference sequence). The CDR3 extends over 16 amino acids. The CDR3 region has the DNA TGTGCCAGCAGCCAAGAGCGGGGGGCTACCACCGGGGAGCTGTTTTTT. This sequence encodes CASSQERGATTGELFF.

This chain links TRBV9 with TRBJ2-2, with D possibly matching TRBD2 (6 bases). The CDR3 has 15 amino acids. Germline V gene lookup returns CDR1 SGDLS and CDR2 YYNGEE. V shed 3 bases and J shed 5 bases, with 14 bases lying between them. CDR3 sequence (DNA): TGTGCCAGCAGCGGGCGGGACCCCACAACCGGGGAGCTGTTTTTT. This encodes CASSGRDPTTGELFF.

The V call is TRBV6-5, the J call TRBJ2-2; 10 positions match TRBD2. The CDR3 runs 15 residues. The germline CDR1 and CDR2 sequences are MNHEY and SVGAGI. The V and J ends lost 7 bases and 4 bases, in that order; junction bases with no gene match: 6. This CDR3 is CASNSGLAATGELFF. As DNA, the CDR3 is TGTGCCAGCAATTCCGGACTAGCGGCCACCGGGGAGCTGTTTTTT.

V usage is TRBV6-5 and J usage is TRBJ2-3; D is possibly TRBD2 (7 bases). This CDR3 is built from 15 residues. V was trimmed by 7 bases and J by 0 bases, leaving 14 bases between them. Germline CDR1 reads MNHEY; CDR2 reads SVGAGI. The CDR3 spells CASKARGPSTDTQYF. In nucleotides, the CDR3 is TGTGCCAGCAAGGCGCGGGGGCCTAGCACAGATACGCAGTATTTT.

The sample holds one count of this clone. The chain recombines TRBV2 with TRBJ1-5; D not certain. CDR1 and CDR2 (germline): SNHLY, FYNNEI. The V end was cut by 3 bases, the J end by 0 bases, with 6 bases between. The CDR3 runs 14 residues. The CDR3 spells CASSDLYSNQPQHF. DNA of the CDR3: TGTGCCAGCAGTGACCTATATAGCAATCAGCCCCAGCATTTT.

The chain uses TRBV10-2 and TRBJ2-3; perhaps TRBD1 as D (5 bases). V was trimmed by 0 bases and J by 4 bases, leaving 11 bases between them. Germline lookup yields CDR1 WSHSY and CDR2 SAAADI. The CDR3 spans 15 residues. CDR3 sequence reads: CASSESFGQADTQYF. The CDR3 nucleotides are TGCGCCAGCAGTGAGTCTTTCGGACAAGCAGATACGCAGTATTTT.

This chain links TRBV6-6 with TRBJ1-6; TRBD1 aligns across 9 bases. The junction had 7 bases not matched to a gene; V was cut back by 2 bases and J by 11 bases. Germline-derived CDR1 and CDR2 are MNHNY and SVGAGI (reference sequence). The CDR3 contains 15 residues. CDR3 sequence (DNA): TGTGCCAGCAGTTACGAAGGGACAGGGAGGGCACCCCTCCACTTT. It is translated as CASSYEGTGRAPLHF.

The chain has TRBV19 and TRBJ1-4; maybe TRBD1 (6 bases). The CDR3 totals 13 residues. Per germline, CDR1 LNHDA and CDR2 SQIVND (reference sequence). Trimming stripped 9 bases from V and 0 bases from J, with 8 bases between. Here the CDR3 reads CASRQATNEKLFF. The CDR3 DNA is TGTGCCAGCCGACAGGCAACTAATGAAAAACTGTTTTTT.

The rearrangement uses TRBV5-5 and TRBJ1-2; perhaps TRBD1 as D (5 bases). The ends were cut back, 5 bases at V and 8 bases at J, with 16 bases in the middle. In germline, CDR1 is SGHKS, CDR2 YYEKEE (reference sequence). CDR3 size: 13 residues. CDR3 coding DNA: TGTGCCAGCAGTTTGACGACAGCAGGCGGCTACACCTTC. As protein: CASSLTTAGGYTF.

The CDR3 nucleotides are TGTGCCAGCATGCGGGGGGGGGTTGGCTCTGAAGCTTTCTTT. Translating it yields CASMRGGVGSEAFF. This chain joins TRBV6-5 and TRBJ1-1; D is perhaps TRBD1 (5 bases). V was pared by 7 bases and J by 6 bases, with 18 bases between. The CDR3 length is 14 residues. The V gene's germline CDR1 is MNHEY and CDR2 SVGAGI.

V gene TRBV9 combines with J gene TRBJ1-2, with D maybe TRBD1 (6 bases). In germline, CDR1 is SGDLS, CDR2 YYNGEE. Trimming removed 0 bases from V and 6 bases from J, with 12 bases in between. The CDR3 spans 14 residues. CDR3: CASSVVGGGDGYTF. DNA of the CDR3: TGTGCCAGCAGCGTAGTGGGAGGGGGAGATGGCTACACCTTC.

The chain is built from TRBV9 and TRBJ2-3, with TRBD2 identical over 7 bases. The germline CDR1 and CDR2 sequences are SGDLS and YYNGEE. With 8 bases clipped from V and 6 bases from J, the junction kept 12 bases outside the gene matches. CDR3 length: 14 amino acids. The CDR3 spells CASETSPGLDTQYF. In DNA, the CDR3 is TGTGCCAGTGAGACTAGCCCAGGACTGGATACGCAGTATTTT.

The chain recombines TRBV5-6 with TRBJ2-2; possibly TRBD2 for D (6 bases). The CDR3 has 15 amino acids. Germline CDR1 reads SGHDT; CDR2 reads YYEEEE. V was clipped by 3 bases and J by 7 bases, with 16 bases between them. Written as DNA, the CDR3 is TGTGCCAGCAGCTGGGTCTTTCGGGGAGGCGGGGAGCTGTTTTTT. This codes for CASSWVFRGGGELFF.